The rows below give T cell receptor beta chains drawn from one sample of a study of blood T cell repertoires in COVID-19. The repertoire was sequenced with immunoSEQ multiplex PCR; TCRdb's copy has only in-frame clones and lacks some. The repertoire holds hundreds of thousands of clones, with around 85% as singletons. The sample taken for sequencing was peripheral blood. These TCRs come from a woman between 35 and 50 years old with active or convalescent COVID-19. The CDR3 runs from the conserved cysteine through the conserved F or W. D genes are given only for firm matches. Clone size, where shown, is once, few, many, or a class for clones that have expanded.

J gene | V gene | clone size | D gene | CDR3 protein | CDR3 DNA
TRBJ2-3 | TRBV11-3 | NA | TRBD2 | CASSPGGAGGLLDTQYF | TGTGCCAGCAGCCCCGGGGGAGCGGGGGGACTATTAGATACGCAGTATTTT
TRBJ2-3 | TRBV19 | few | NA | CASSIRSGSTDTQYF | TGTGCCAGTAGTATAAGGTCAGGGAGCACAGATACGCAGTATTTT
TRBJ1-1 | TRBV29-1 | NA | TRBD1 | CSVDGGGDRLNTEAFF | TGCAGCGTTGATGGCGGGGGGGACAGATTGAACACTGAAGCTTTCTTT
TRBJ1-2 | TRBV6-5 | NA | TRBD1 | CASSSDRGGGYTF | TGTGCCAGCAGTTCCGACAGGGGAGGTGGCTACACCTTC
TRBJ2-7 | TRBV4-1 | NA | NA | CASSQAFEQYF | TGCGCCAGCAGCCAAGCTTTCGAGCAGTACTTC
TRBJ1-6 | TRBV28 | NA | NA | CASSYRWEGSPLHF | TGTGCCAGCAGTTACAGGTGGGAAGGTTCACCCCTCCACTTT
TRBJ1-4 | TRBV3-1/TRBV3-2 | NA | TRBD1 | CASSQEDRQGARSEKLFF | TGTGCCAGCAGCCAAGAGGATAGACAGGGGGCGCGATCTGAAAAACTGTTTTTT
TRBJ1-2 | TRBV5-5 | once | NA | CASSLGTASYGYTF | TGTGCCAGCAGCTTGGGGACAGCGAGCTATGGCTACACCTTC
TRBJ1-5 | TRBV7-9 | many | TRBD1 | CASSATGPSQPQHF | TGTGCCAGCAGCGCGACAGGGCCAAGCCAGCCCCAGCATTTT
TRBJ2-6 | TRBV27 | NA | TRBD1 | CASSLSFDRANSGANVLTF | TGTGCCAGCAGTCTGAGCTTTGACAGGGCTAACTCTGGGGCCAACGTCCTGACTTTC
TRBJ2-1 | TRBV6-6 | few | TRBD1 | CASSGQGTYNEQFF | TGTGCCAGCAGTGGACAGGGTACCTACAATGAGCAGTTCTTC
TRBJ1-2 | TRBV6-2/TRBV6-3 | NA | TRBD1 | CASSPTGDYGYTF | TGTGCCAGCAGCCCGACAGGGGACTATGGCTACACCTTC
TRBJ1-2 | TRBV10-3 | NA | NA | CAISGNGDGYTF | TGTGCCATCAGTGGGAACGGGGATGGCTACACCTTC
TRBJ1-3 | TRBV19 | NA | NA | CASKPTGTGNTIYF | TGTGCCAGTAAACCGACAGGCACTGGAAACACCATATATTTT
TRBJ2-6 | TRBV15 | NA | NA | CATSREGRAGANVLTF | TGTGCCACCAGCAGAGAGGGCAGGGCAGGGGCCAACGTCCTGACTTTC
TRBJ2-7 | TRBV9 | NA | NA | CASSPEGASYEQYF | TGTGCCAGCAGCCCAGAGGGAGCTTCCTACGAGCAGTACTTC
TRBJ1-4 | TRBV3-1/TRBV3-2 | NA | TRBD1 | CASRPTGVEEKLFF | TGTGCCAGCAGACCGACAGGGGTGGAAGAAAAACTGTTTTTT
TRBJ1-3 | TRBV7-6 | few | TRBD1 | CASSLGQAFSGNTIYF | TGTGCCAGCAGCTTGGGACAGGCATTCTCTGGAAACACCATATATTTT
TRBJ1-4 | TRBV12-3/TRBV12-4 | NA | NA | CASREQNNEKLFF | TGTGCCAGCAGGGAACAGAATAATGAAAAACTGTTTTTT
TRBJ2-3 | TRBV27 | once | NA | CASSLSDLRGDTDTQYF | TGTGCCAGCAGTTTATCGGATCTGCGGGGAGACACAGATACGCAGTATTTT
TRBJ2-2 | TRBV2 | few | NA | CASSLGQNTGELFF | TGTGCCAGCAGCCTGGGACAGAACACCGGGGAGCTGTTTTTT
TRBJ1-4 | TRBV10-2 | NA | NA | CASSAGRTNEKLFF | TGCGCCAGCAGTGCTGGACGGACAAATGAAAAACTGTTTTTT
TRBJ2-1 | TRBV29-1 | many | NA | CSSSSRTYNEQFF | TGCAGCTCAAGTTCCAGAACCTACAATGAGCAGTTCTTC
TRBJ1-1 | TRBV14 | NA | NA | CASSLIRGGTEAFF | TGTGCCAGCAGCCTAATCCGCGGGGGGACTGAAGCTTTCTTT
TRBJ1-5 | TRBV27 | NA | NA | CATARQGNQPQHF | TGTGCCACCGCTAGACAGGGCAATCAGCCCCAGCATTTT
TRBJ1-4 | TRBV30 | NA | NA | CAWRSNRELEKLFF | TGTGCCTGGAGATCTAACAGGGAGCTCGAAAAACTGTTTTTT
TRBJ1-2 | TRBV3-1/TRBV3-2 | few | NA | CASSQDIRQYYGYTF | TGTGCCAGCAGCCAAGATATCCGACAGTACTATGGCTACACCTTC
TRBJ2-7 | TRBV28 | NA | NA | CASSRNQRGEQYF | TGTGCCAGCAGTCGAAACCAAAGGGGCGAGCAGTACTTC